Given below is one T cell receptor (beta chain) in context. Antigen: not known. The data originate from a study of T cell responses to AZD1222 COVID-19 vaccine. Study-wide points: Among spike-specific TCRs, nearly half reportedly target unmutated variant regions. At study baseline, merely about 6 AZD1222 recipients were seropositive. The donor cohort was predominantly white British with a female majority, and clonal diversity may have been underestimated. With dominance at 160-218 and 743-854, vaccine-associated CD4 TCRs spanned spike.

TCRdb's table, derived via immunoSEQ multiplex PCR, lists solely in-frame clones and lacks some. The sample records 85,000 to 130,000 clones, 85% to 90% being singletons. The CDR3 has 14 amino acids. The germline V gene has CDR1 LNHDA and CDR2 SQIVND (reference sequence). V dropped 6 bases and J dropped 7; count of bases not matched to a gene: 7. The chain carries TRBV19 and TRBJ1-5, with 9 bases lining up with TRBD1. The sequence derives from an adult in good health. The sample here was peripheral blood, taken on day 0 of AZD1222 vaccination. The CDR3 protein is CASSITGGGQPQHF. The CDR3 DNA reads TGTGCCAGTAGCATAACAGGGGGCGGCCAGCCCCAGCATTTT.